This T cell receptor beta chain was recovered during a study of T cells in Graves' hyperthyroidism and ophthalmopathy. On the study more broadly: Blood was drawn when the patient was first diagnosed and still untreated.

Uncontrolled infection, other autoimmune disease, pregnancy or lactation disqualified patients from enrolment. Broader study findings: Stable hyperthyroidism was told apart from ophthalmopathy by a model built on 13 V-J features. Blood held most thyroid clonotypes expanded above 0.001 frequency.

Germline-derived CDR1 and CDR2 are ENHRY and SYGVKD. The CDR3 is made up of 17 amino acids. V lost 3 bases and J 2 bases, leaving 19 bases between the germline ends. Amplified regions were TCR beta CDR3 sequences from RNA transcripts. A first-round RT-PCR of the TCR CDR3 used the HTBI primer set. MiXCR, run by TCRdb on the multiplex PCR reads, gives a single entry per CDR3 protein. In the table there are 300,000 to 400,000 distinct CDR3 sequences, 14% of which are singletons. Of note for this clonotype: Antigen: not known.

Sequenced input: blood. The source is a woman aged 60-75 years with Graves' hyperthyroidism. The V and J genes are TRBV10-3 and TRBJ1-2, with D uncertain. The CDR3 reads CAISDRRPWGSNYGYTF. CDR3 bases: TGTGCCATCAGTGACCGTCGCCCATGGGGATCGAACTATGGCTACACCTTC.